Below are 8 T cell receptor beta chains sequenced from a single sample in a study of cytomegalovirus exposure and HLA in healthy donors. PCR primers comprised 60 Vbeta and 13 Jbeta primers. TCRdb's copy holds only in-frame clones and misses some; the assay was immunoSEQ multiplex PCR. The sample consists of roughly 200,000 clones, 80% of them appearing once. Sample: PBMCs. The receptors were gathered from a man in his forties in good health and CMV-seronegative.

This chain joins TRBV27 and TRBJ2-1; D possibly corresponds to TRBD1 (6 bases). Trimming pared 2 bases from V and 5 bases from J, leaving 10 bases between. CDR1 is MNHEY and CDR2 is SMNVEV in the germline V gene (reference sequence). The CDR3 sequence is 14 residues long. CDR3 sequence reads: CASSLTRDNNEQFF. The CDR3 DNA reads as TGTGCCAGCAGTTTAACCCGGGACAACAATGAGCAGTTCTTC.

The J gene is TRBJ1-1, the V gene TRBV11-2, with 7 bases that match TRBD1. Germline CDR1 SGHAT, CDR2 FQNNGV. CDR3 size: 14 residues. J gave up 11 bases and V 6 bases, and 15 bases lay outside the gene matches. CDR3 nucleotide sequence: TGTGCCAGCAGGCGGACAGGACCGAATGACGTGGCTTTCTTT. Translation: CASRRTGPNDVAFF.

The V gene is TRBV29-1, the J gene TRBJ1-2; TRBD1 agrees at 9 bases. The CDR3 has 12 residues. Germline V gene sequence: CDR1 SQVTM, CDR2 ANQGSEA. Trimming removed 3 bases from V and 4 bases from J; junction bases left unmatched: 0. The CDR3 is CSVEGQGYGYTF. CDR3 coding DNA: TGCAGCGTTGAGGGACAGGGCTATGGCTACACCTTC.

J is TRBJ2-3 and V is TRBV20-1; D gene uncertain. The CDR3 consists of 11 residues. Deletions cut 7 bases from V and 0 bases from J, with 5 bases between. Germline V gene data show CDR1 as DFQATT and CDR2 as SNEGSKA (reference sequence). The CDR3 nucleotides are TGCAGTGTGAGCAGCACAGATACGCAGTATTTT. It is translated as CSVSSTDTQYF.

The V and J genes are TRBV27 and TRBJ2-3, with 7 positions matching TRBD1. V lost 5 bases and J lost 0; bases outside the gene matches: 2. CDR1 is MNHEY and CDR2 is SMNVEV in the germline V gene (reference sequence). The CDR3 contains 14 residues. The CDR3 loop reads CASSGQVSTDTQYF. The CDR3 DNA sequence: TGTGCCAGCAGTGGACAGGTTAGCACAGATACGCAGTATTTT.

The rearrangement joins TRBV7-2 to TRBJ2-2; D not certain. Germline V CDR1 and CDR2: SGHTA, FQGNSA. V was pared by 2 bases and J by 7 bases, with 8 bases between. The CDR3 is 13 amino acids. The chain's CDR3 is CASSLIRGGELFF. In DNA, the CDR3 is TGTGCCAGCAGCTTAATTAGAGGCGGGGAGCTGTTTTTT.

The rearrangement uses TRBV9 and TRBJ2-1, with D possibly being TRBD2 (5 bases). The germline V and J ends were trimmed by 3 bases and 9 bases, with 10 bases remaining between them. This CDR3 spans 12 amino acids. The germline V gene has CDR1 SGDLS and CDR2 YYNGEE. The chain's CDR3 is CASSASLGEQFF. The CDR3, as DNA: TGTGCCAGCAGCGCCTCACTAGGTGAGCAGTTCTTC.

The CDR3 here is CASSVVGVETQYF. The CDR3 DNA is TGTGCCAGCAGCGTAGTAGGGGTAGAGACCCAGTACTTC. The chain has TRBV9 and TRBJ2-5; D is possibly TRBD1 (5 bases). The CDR3 extends over 13 amino acids. Deletions cut 0 bases from V and 4 bases from J, with 7 bases between. Germline assignment: CDR1 SGDLS and CDR2 YYNGEE.